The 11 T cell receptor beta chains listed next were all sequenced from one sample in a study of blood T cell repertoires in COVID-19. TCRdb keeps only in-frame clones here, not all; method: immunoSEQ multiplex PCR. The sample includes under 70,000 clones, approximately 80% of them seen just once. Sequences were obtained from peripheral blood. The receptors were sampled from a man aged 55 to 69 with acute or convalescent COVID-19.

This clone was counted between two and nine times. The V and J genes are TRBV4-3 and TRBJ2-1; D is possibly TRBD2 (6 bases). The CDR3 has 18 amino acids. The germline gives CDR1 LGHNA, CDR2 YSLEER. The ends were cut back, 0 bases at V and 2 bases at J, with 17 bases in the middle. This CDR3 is CASSQDLLVGGPYNEQFF. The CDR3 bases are TGCGCCAGCAGCCAAGATCTGCTAGTGGGAGGCCCCTACAATGAGCAGTTCTTC.

The CDR3: CASSQHGWAETQYF. Written as DNA, the CDR3 is TGTGCCAGCAGCCAACATGGATGGGCGGAGACCCAGTACTTC. The rearrangement links TRBV3-1 (or the pseudogene TRBV3-2) to TRBJ2-5; D is ambiguous. The germline V gene encodes CDR1 LGHDT and CDR2 YNNKEL (reference sequence). The CDR3 has 14 residues. Deletions cut 2 bases from V and 5 bases from J, with 12 bases between.

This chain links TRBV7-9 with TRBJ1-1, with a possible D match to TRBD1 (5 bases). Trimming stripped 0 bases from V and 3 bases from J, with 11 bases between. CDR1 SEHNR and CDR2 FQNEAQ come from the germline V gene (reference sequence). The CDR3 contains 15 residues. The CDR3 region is CASSLASGAHTEAFF. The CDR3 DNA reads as TGTGCCAGCAGCTTAGCGAGCGGGGCTCACACTGAAGCTTTCTTT.

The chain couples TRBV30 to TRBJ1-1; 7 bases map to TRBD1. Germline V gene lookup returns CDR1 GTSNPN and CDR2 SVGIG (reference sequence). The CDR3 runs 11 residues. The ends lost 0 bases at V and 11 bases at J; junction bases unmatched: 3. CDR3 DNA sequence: TGTGCCTGGAGTGTAGACAGGGACGCTTTCTTT. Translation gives CAWSVDRDAFF.

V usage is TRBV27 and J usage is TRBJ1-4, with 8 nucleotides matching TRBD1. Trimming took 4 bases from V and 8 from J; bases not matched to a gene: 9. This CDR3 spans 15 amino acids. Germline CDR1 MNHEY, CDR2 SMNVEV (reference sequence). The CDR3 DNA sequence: TGTGCCAGCAGTTCGAAAGGACAGGGACGGGAAAAACTGTTTTTT. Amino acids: CASSSKGQGREKLFF.

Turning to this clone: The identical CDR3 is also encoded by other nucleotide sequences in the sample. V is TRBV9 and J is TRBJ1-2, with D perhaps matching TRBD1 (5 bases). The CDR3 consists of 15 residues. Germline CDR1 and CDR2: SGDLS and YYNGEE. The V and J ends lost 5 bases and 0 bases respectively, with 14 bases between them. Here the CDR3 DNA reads TGTGCCAGCAGTGAGCAGGGTTTAGCTAACTATGGCTACACCTTC. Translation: CASSEQGLANYGYTF. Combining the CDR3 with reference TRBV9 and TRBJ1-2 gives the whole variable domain DSGVTQTPKHLITATGQRVTLRCSPRSGDLSVYWYQQSLDQGLQFLIQYYNGEERAKGNILERFSAQQFPDLHSELNLSSLELGDSALYFCASSEQGLANYGYTFGSGTRLTVV.

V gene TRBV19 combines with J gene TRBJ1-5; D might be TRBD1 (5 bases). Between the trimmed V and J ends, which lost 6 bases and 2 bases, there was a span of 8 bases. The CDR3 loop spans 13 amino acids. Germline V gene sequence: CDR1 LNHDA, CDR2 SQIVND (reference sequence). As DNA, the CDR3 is TGTGCCAGTAGGCAGGGTGGCAATCAGCCCCAGCATTTT. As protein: CASRQGGNQPQHF.

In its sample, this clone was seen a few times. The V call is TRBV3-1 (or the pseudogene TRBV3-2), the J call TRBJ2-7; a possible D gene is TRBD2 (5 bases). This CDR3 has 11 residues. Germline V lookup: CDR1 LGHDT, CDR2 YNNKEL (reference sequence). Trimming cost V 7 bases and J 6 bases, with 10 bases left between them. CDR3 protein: CASTARGEQYF. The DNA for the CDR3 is TGTGCCAGCACCGCCCGGGGCGAGCAGTACTTC.

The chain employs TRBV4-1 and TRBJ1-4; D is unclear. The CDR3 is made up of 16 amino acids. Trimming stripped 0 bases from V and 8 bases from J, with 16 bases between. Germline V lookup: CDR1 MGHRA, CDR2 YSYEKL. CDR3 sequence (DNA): TGCGCCAGCAGCCAAGAAGGAGTCGGGATTGGAGAAAAACTGTTTTTT. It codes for CASSQEGVGIGEKLFF.

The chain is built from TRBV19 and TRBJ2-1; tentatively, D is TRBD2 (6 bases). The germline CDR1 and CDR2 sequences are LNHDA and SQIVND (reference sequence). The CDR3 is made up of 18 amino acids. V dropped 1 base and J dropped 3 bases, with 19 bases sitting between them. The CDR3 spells CASSIVARRASSYNEQFF. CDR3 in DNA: TGTGCCAGTAGTATAGTAGCCCGGAGGGCTAGCAGCTACAATGAGCAGTTCTTC.

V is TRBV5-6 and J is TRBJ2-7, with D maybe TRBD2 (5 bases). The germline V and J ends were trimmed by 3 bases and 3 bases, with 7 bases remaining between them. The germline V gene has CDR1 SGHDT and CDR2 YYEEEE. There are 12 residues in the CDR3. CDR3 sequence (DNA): TGTGCCAGCAGCTCGAGCGGCTACGAGCAGTACTTC. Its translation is CASSSSGYEQYF.